The TCR beta chain described here comes from a study of cytomegalovirus exposure and HLA in healthy donors. This PCR relied on a set of 60 Vbeta primers and 13 Jbeta primers. In the authors' methods: Among the unique TCR beta chains that a later analysis counted, about 84 million in all, about 10 million were shared. Assay: immunoSEQ multiplex PCR; the TCRdb copy retains only in-frame clones and omits some. Clonal size and the V and J genes are those of that table, whereas D and trimming came from the DNA. The data contain under 200,000 clones, over 60% of them singletons. Trimming stripped 4 bases from V and 0 bases from J, with 18 bases between. From germline, CDR1 is SQVTM and CDR2 ANQGSEA. The CDR3 has 16 amino acids.

This TCR was recovered from a man aged 50-60 years in good health and CMV-seropositive. The chain employs TRBV29-1 and TRBJ1-2; a weak D match, TRBD1 (5 bases). The material sequenced was PBMCs. The DNA for the CDR3 is TGCAGCGTTGCGTATTGGGGGGAAAAAGCTAACTATGGCTACACCTTC. It specifies CSVAYWGEKANYGYTF.